Presented here are 29 T cell receptor beta chains from one specimen sequenced in a study of control samples from healthy donors and cancer patients. Generated by immunoSEQ multiplex PCR, the TCRdb table keeps only in-frame clones and is missing some. The data contain 100,000 or so clones, approximately 91% of them seen just once; the ten biggest clones take up around 0.95%. The sequenced sample was blood. The receptors here all came from a woman aged 25 to 39 in good health.

V is TRBV9 and J is TRBJ1-6; D not resolved. The CDR3 spans 14 residues. Germline CDR1 SGDLS, CDR2 YYNGEE. Trimming left V 4 bases short and J 6 bases short, with 11 bases between. The CDR3 region is CASSLMELNSPLHF. Here the CDR3 DNA reads TGTGCCAGCAGCCTCATGGAACTTAATTCACCCCTCCACTTT.

The V gene is TRBV27, the J gene TRBJ1-5; D remains unclear. Germline-derived CDR1 and CDR2 are MNHEY and SMNVEV (reference sequence). The CDR3 consists of 12 residues. Trimming took 1 base from V and 6 from J, leaving 4 bases between them. CDR3 sequence: CASSLLGQPQHF. CDR3 nucleotides: TGTGCCAGCAGTTTATTAGGTCAGCCCCAGCATTTT.

The chain links TRBV5-5 to TRBJ2-7; tentatively, D is TRBD1 (6 bases). Germline CDR1 SGHKS, CDR2 YYEKEE (reference sequence). V was trimmed by 0 bases and J by 2 bases, leaving 12 bases between them. The CDR3 has 15 amino acids. CDR3 nucleotide sequence: TGTGCCAGCAGCTTGGCTACAGGGTCTGCCTACGAGCAGTACTTC. Protein sequence: CASSLATGSAYEQYF.

This chain joins TRBV11-2 and TRBJ1-6, with D unresolved. V was shortened by 0 bases and J by 7 bases, with 7 bases between the two germline ends. CDR3 size: 14 residues. Germline values: CDR1 SGHAT, CDR2 FQNNGV. The DNA of the CDR3 is TGTGCCAGCAGCTTAGAAAGTGGGAATTCACCCCTCCACTTT. Translated, it gives CASSLESGNSPLHF.

The chain combines TRBV11-2 with TRBJ1-1, with TRBD1 matching 8 bases. CDR1 SGHAT and CDR2 FQNNGV come from the germline V gene. J lost 2 bases, V lost 5 bases, and 7 bases had no gene match. The CDR3 runs 15 residues. The CDR3 protein is CASSLGQGRNTEAFF. In DNA, the CDR3 is TGTGCCAGCAGCCTAGGACAGGGAAGAAACACTGAAGCTTTCTTT.

This clone was seen a few times. V usage is TRBV6-5 and J usage is TRBJ2-1, with TRBD2 identical over 8 bases. CDR3 length: 15 residues. V trimming: 8 bases; J trimming: 5 bases; junction bases outside the gene matches: 11. Germline CDR1 and CDR2: MNHEY and SVGAGI. Written as DNA, the CDR3 is TGTGCCAGCTGGGGGCGTGTTAGCGGGGACAATGAGCAGTTCTTC. This translates into CASWGRVSGDNEQFF.

The chain links TRBV27 to TRBJ2-1, with D perhaps TRBD1 (5 bases). The CDR3 has 14 residues. The V end lost 5 bases, the J end lost 4 bases, and 12 bases lay between the germline ends. Germline V gene sequence: CDR1 MNHEY, CDR2 SMNVEV (reference sequence). The CDR3 DNA reads as TGTGCCAGCAGTAGGGGCCGGTCTTACAATGAGCAGTTCTTC. Its translation is CASSRGRSYNEQFF.

The chain carries TRBV6-2 or TRBV6-3 and TRBJ2-3, with TRBD1 as a possible D gene (5 bases). V gave up 5 bases and J gave up 2 bases, with 8 bases separating them. This CDR3 has 13 amino acids. Germline CDR1 and CDR2: MNHEY and SVGEGT. In DNA form, the CDR3 reads TGTGCCAGCAGTCTGACAGCCACAGATACGCAGTATTTT. Translating gives CASSLTATDTQYF.

On this clone: This specimen includes other DNA sequences encoding the same CDR3. The V and J genes are TRBV5-1 and TRBJ1-2, with 8 nucleotides matching TRBD1. Trimming took 2 bases from V and 2 from J; bases not matched to a gene: 2. This CDR3 spans 14 amino acids. Germline assignment: CDR1 SGHRS and CDR2 YFSETQ. CDR3 sequence reads: CASSFGQGNYGYTF. The CDR3 region has the DNA TGCGCCAGCAGCTTCGGACAGGGCAACTATGGCTACACCTTC. Full variable domain (missing parts from reference TRBV5-1 and TRBJ1-2): KAGVTQTPRYLIKTRGQQVTLSCSPISGHRSVSWYQQTPGQGLQFLFEYFSETQRNKGNFPGRFSGRQFSNSRSEMNVSTLELGDSALYLCASSFGQGNYGYTFGSGTRLTVV.

This chain connects TRBV12-3 or TRBV12-4 to TRBJ1-5; TRBD1 might be the D (6 bases). The V end lost 5 bases, the J end lost 4 bases, and 9 bases lay between the germline ends. The CDR3 sequence is 13 residues long. The CDR3 nucleotides are TGTGCCAGCAGTCCTGGACAGAATCAGCCCCAGCATTTT. It translates to CASSPGQNQPQHF.

This clone was picked up one time. The J gene is TRBJ1-5, the V gene TRBV25-1, with D tentatively TRBD1 (5 bases). There are 13 residues in the CDR3. Trimming cost V 3 bases and J 4 bases, with 7 bases left between them. Germline values: CDR1 MGHDK, CDR2 SYGVNS. CDR3 residues: CASSDRANQPQHF. The CDR3 coding sequence is TGTGCCAGCAGTGACAGGGCGAATCAGCCCCAGCATTTT.

The CDR3 loop is CASSASQGGYGYTF. CDR3 DNA: TGTGCCAGCAGCGCGTCACAGGGGGGCTATGGCTACACCTTC. This sequence joins TRBV7-3 and TRBJ1-2; TRBD1 matches 8 bases. Per the germline V gene, CDR1 is SGHTA and CDR2 is FQGTGA. The CDR3 sequence is 14 residues long. The J segment lost 4 bases and the V segment lost 5 bases, leaving 6 bases of the junction unmatched.

This chain connects TRBV5-1 to TRBJ2-5, with 9 bases that match TRBD2. The CDR3 is 17 residues long. The junction had 15 bases not matched to a gene; V was cut back by 4 bases and J by 5 bases. Per germline, CDR1 SGHRS and CDR2 YFSETQ. The CDR3 spells CASSATTGLASLETQYF. The CDR3 DNA follows: TGCGCCAGCAGCGCCACGACAGGACTAGCGTCTTTGGAGACCCAGTACTTC.

Written as DNA, the CDR3 is TGTGCCACCAGTGAACCGGGACAGGGAATCGATGAGCAGTTCTTC. The encoded protein is CATSEPGQGIDEQFF. The chain couples TRBV24-1 to TRBJ2-1; 9 nucleotides line up with TRBD1. The length of the CDR3 is 15 residues. Germline CDR1 reads KGHDR; CDR2 reads SFDVKD. The V and J ends lost 4 bases and 8 bases, in that order; junction bases with no gene match: 8.

The chain combines TRBV18 with TRBJ1-5; maybe TRBD1 (5 bases). The CDR3 loop spans 14 amino acids. V was cut by 3 bases and J by 5 bases, with 11 bases left in between. The germline CDR1 and CDR2 sequences are KGHSH and LQKENI. CDR3 sequence (DNA): TGTGCCAGCTCACCGCGGACATCTGATCAGCCCCAGCATTTT. Translating it yields CASSPRTSDQPQHF.

The V and J genes are TRBV6-5 and TRBJ1-1; 7 nucleotides agree with TRBD1. This CDR3 spans 15 amino acids. Losses at the gene ends were 4 bases for V and 1 base for J; bases not matched to a gene: 6. Germline CDR1 MNHEY, CDR2 SVGAGI. The CDR3 region has the DNA TGTGCCAGCAGTTCCACAGGGGCGGGGAACACTGAAGCTTTCTTT. Its translation: CASSSTGAGNTEAFF.

This clone is a singleton in its sample. V and J are TRBV7-8 and TRBJ1-1; D gene unclear. This CDR3 has 14 amino acids. Deletions cut 0 bases from V and 4 bases from J, with 9 bases between. The V gene's germline CDR1 is SGHVS and CDR2 FQNEAQ. CDR3 region: CASSLAEVSTEAFF. CDR3 coding DNA: TGTGCCAGCAGCTTAGCCGAGGTGAGCACTGAAGCTTTCTTT.

CDR3 sequence: CASSLDVGGNTIYF. CDR3 DNA sequence: TGCGCCAGCAGCTTAGATGTGGGTGGAAACACCATATATTTT. The chain combines TRBV5-1 with TRBJ1-3; D uncertain. Trimming cost V 2 bases and J 3 bases, with 9 bases left between them. The CDR3 has 14 amino acids. The V gene's germline CDR1 is SGHRS and CDR2 YFSETQ.

This clone was observed a single time. The chain carries TRBV11-3 and TRBJ2-7; D is possibly TRBD1 (5 bases). The germline V gene encodes CDR1 SGHNT and CDR2 YENEEA. The CDR3 has 13 residues. V lost 2 bases and J lost 6, with 11 bases in between. The CDR3 region is CASSLSRAREQYF. Written as DNA, the CDR3 is TGTGCCAGCAGCTTATCCAGGGCCCGCGAGCAGTACTTC.

The chain recombines TRBV7-3 with TRBJ1-1; D unresolved. This CDR3 has 13 amino acids. Deletions cut 3 bases from V and 2 bases from J, with 7 bases between. Germline CDR1 is SGHTA and CDR2 is FQGTGA. CDR3 nucleotide sequence: TGTGCCAGCAGCTTCGATTCCAACACTGAAGCTTTCTTT. Protein: CASSFDSNTEAFF.

The chain links TRBV18 to TRBJ2-2; 7 bases map to TRBD2. In germline, CDR1 is KGHSH, CDR2 LQKENI. CDR3 length: 16 residues. V was pared by 4 bases and J by 0 bases, with 5 bases of the junction left unmatched. CDR3 protein: CASSRREVANTGELFF. The CDR3 bases are TGTGCCAGCTCACGACGGGAGGTCGCGAACACCGGGGAGCTGTTTTTT. The full variable domain, completed using reference TRBV18 and TRBJ2-2, is NAGVMQNPRHLVRRRGQEARLRCSPMKGHSHVYWYRQLPEEGLKFMVYLQKENIIDESGMPKERFSAEFPKEGPSILRIQQVVRGDSAAYFCASSRREVANTGELFFGEGSRLTVL.

The rearrangement uses TRBV28 and TRBJ1-1, with 7 bases lining up with TRBD1. Per the germline V gene, CDR1 is MDHEN and CDR2 is SYDVKM. V was clipped by 10 bases and J by 5 bases; unmatched bases: 7. The CDR3 has 12 residues. The CDR3 protein is CAIQIQGTEAFF. Written as DNA, the CDR3 is TGTGCCATCCAAATACAGGGGACTGAAGCTTTCTTT.

Of note for this clone: A read error may be the cause here, since a much bigger clone is one base away. This chain joins TRBV12-3 or TRBV12-4 and TRBJ2-7; D gene ambiguous. There are 10 residues in the CDR3. The V end was cut by 5 bases, the J end by 3 bases, with 2 bases between. The CDR3 is CASSNYEQYF. CDR3 DNA sequence: TGTGCCAGCAGTAACTACGAGCAGTACTTC.

The chain joins TRBV6-5 to TRBJ1-3; TRBD1 is a possible D gene (5 bases). Germline V gene data show CDR1 as MNHEY and CDR2 as SVGAGI. This CDR3 has 14 residues. Trimming took off 6 bases at V and 0 bases at J, with 9 bases between the two ends. DNA of the CDR3: TGTGCCAGCAGAAGGGACCTCTCTGGAAACACCATATATTTT. It yields the protein CASRRDLSGNTIYF.

The genes are TRBV3-1 (or the pseudogene TRBV3-2) and TRBJ1-2, with 8 bases fitting TRBD1. J was trimmed by 8 bases and V by 4 bases; bases with no gene match: 9. This CDR3 contains 14 residues. Per germline, CDR1 LGHDT and CDR2 YNNKEL (reference sequence). CDR3 sequence: CASSLGGQGLGYTF. CDR3 DNA sequence: TGTGCCAGCAGCCTCGGAGGACAGGGCTTGGGCTACACCTTC.

The V and J genes are TRBV5-6 and TRBJ1-4, with D unresolved. The CDR3 totals 15 residues. V lost 2 bases and J 7 bases, leaving 15 bases between the germline ends. Per the germline V gene, CDR1 is SGHDT and CDR2 is YYEEEE. For the CDR3, the DNA is TGTGCCAGCAGCTTAACAGATGTAGTCTTTGAAAAACTGTTTTTT. It specifies CASSLTDVVFEKLFF.

The chain joins TRBV9 to TRBJ2-1; a possible D gene is TRBD2 (5 bases). CDR3 length: 13 amino acids. V was clipped by 0 bases and J by 14 bases, with 15 bases between them. Germline CDR1 is SGDLS and CDR2 is YYNGEE. The CDR3 DNA reads as TGTGCCAGCAGCGTAGTTTTCAGGACCGGGGAGTTCTTC. It translates to CASSVVFRTGEFF.

This clone came up a few times. The CDR3 nucleotides read TGTGCCAGCAGCCCCAGGAGCGGGTCCTACAATGAGCAGTTCTTC. This gives the protein CASSPRSGSYNEQFF. The chain joins TRBV11-1 to TRBJ2-1, with a tentative D call TRBD2 (6 bases). Trimming pared 5 bases from V and 1 base from J, leaving 12 bases between. The CDR3 consists of 15 residues. From germline, CDR1 is SGHAT and CDR2 FQDESV (reference sequence).

V gene TRBV10-3 combines with J gene TRBJ2-2; TRBD2 matches 15 bases. Germline loops: CDR1 ENHRY, CDR2 SYGVKD. This CDR3 has 17 amino acids. V was clipped by 8 bases and J by 2 bases; unmatched bases: 6. The CDR3 region has the DNA TGTGCCATCGGGGGACTAGCGGGAGGAATTAACACCGGGGAGCTGTTTTTT. Translated: CAIGGLAGGINTGELFF.